The T cell receptor beta chain under discussion was sequenced for a study of cytomegalovirus exposure and HLA in healthy donors. This PCR relied on a set of 60 Vbeta primers and 13 Jbeta primers. TCRdb keeps only in-frame clones here, not all; method: immunoSEQ multiplex PCR. This table holds 95,000 to 110,000 clones, around two thirds found once. The source of this sequence is a woman aged 45-59 years in good health and CMV-seronegative. The sequenced material came from PBMCs.

The CDR3 DNA reads TGTGCCATCACCCGGGACAGGGGTAACGGGGAGCTGTTTTTT. Translated: CAITRDRGNGELFF. The V and J genes are TRBV10-3 and TRBJ2-2; 10 nucleotides line up with TRBD1. From germline, CDR1 is ENHRY and CDR2 SYGVKD. The CDR3 spans 14 residues. Trimming cost V 7 bases and J 7 bases; bases outside gene matches: 6.